Presented here are 15 T cell receptor beta chains from one specimen sequenced in a study of cytomegalovirus exposure and HLA in healthy donors. Primers for the PCR totalled 60 Vbeta and 13 Jbeta. The repertoire was sequenced with immunoSEQ multiplex PCR; TCRdb's copy has only in-frame clones and lacks some. The sample contains about 160,000 clones, about 75% of which appear only once. The specimen was PBMCs. The receptor set was obtained from a woman aged 50 to 60 in good health and CMV-seropositive.

Details on this clone: Other nucleotide sequences from this sample produce the same CDR3. The rearrangement links TRBV5-4 to TRBJ1-2, with 8 bases aligning to TRBD1. The CDR3 covers 13 residues. The V segment lost 4 bases and the J segment 8 bases; nucleotides outside the gene matches: 7. The germline gives CDR1 SGHNT, CDR2 YYREEE (reference sequence). CDR3 region: CASSRTGSGGYTF. CDR3 nucleotides: TGTGCCAGCAGCCGGACAGGGTCTGGCGGCTACACCTTC.

This chain links TRBV7-8 with TRBJ2-7; D might be TRBD2 (5 bases). Germline V gives CDR1 SGHVS, CDR2 FQNEAQ. Trimming removed 4 bases from V and 7 bases from J, with 8 bases in between. CDR3 length equals 11 residues. The CDR3 spells CASSSTGEQYF. The CDR3 bases are TGTGCCAGCAGCTCAACGGGGGAGCAGTACTTC.

This clone has only one observation. V usage is TRBV7-8 and J usage is TRBJ1-5; D is undetermined. The CDR3 consists of 15 residues. With 4 bases removed from V and 9 bases from J, the gap between germline ends came to 19 bases. Germline V gene lookup returns CDR1 SGHVS and CDR2 FQNEAQ. CDR3 bases: TGTGCCAGCAGCTCTTCGGCCACCTTCGGAGGGCCCCAGCATTTT. It codes for CASSSSATFGGPQHF.

The chain combines TRBV5-6 with TRBJ1-2; TRBD1 might be the D (5 bases). Germline CDR1 is SGHDT and CDR2 is YYEEEE. The germline V and J ends were trimmed by 2 bases and 1 base, with 9 bases remaining between them. The CDR3 runs 14 residues. For the CDR3, the DNA is TGTGCCAGCAGCTTAAGGCAGGGTAACTATGGCTACACCTTC. Protein sequence: CASSLRQGNYGYTF. Filled out from reference TRBV5-6 and TRBJ1-2, the complete variable domain reads DAGVTQSPTHLIKTRGQQVTLRCSPKSGHDTVSWYQQALGQGPQFIFQYYEEEERQRGNFPDRFSGHQFPNYSSELNVNALLLGDSALYLCASSLRQGNYGYTFGSGTRLTVV.

The V and J genes are TRBV7-9 and TRBJ1-1; 8 positions match TRBD1. The CDR3 is made up of 15 amino acids. V lost 3 bases and J lost 3; bases outside the gene matches: 6. Germline lookup yields CDR1 SEHNR and CDR2 FQNEAQ (reference sequence). The CDR3 nucleotides are TGTGCCAGCAGCTTCCCCGACAGGGGACACACTGAAGCTTTCTTT. Protein sequence: CASSFPDRGHTEAFF.

This chain links TRBV11-2 with TRBJ2-2, with a tentative D call TRBD2 (5 bases). Germline lookup yields CDR1 SGHAT and CDR2 FQNNGV. V lost 6 bases and J lost 4, with 9 bases in between. The CDR3 totals 13 residues. CDR3 sequence (DNA): TGTGCCAGCAGGCCGGGGTCCACCGGGGAGCTGTTTTTT. Translating it yields CASRPGSTGELFF.

V is TRBV13 and J is TRBJ2-1; the match to TRBD1 covers 9 bases. This CDR3 spans 13 amino acids. Germline lookup yields CDR1 PRHDT and CDR2 FYEKMQ (reference sequence). J gave up 12 bases and V 5 bases, and 8 bases lay outside the gene matches. CDR3 bases: TGTGCCAGCAGCCCTGGGACAGGGTGTTTGCAGTTCTTC. Translating it yields CASSPGTGCLQFF.

The V call is TRBV10-3, the J call TRBJ1-1; D uncertain. Deletions cut 9 bases from V and 1 base from J, with 12 bases between. The CDR3 consists of 13 residues. Germline-derived CDR1 and CDR2 are ENHRY and SYGVKD. The CDR3 spells CAILSTGNTEAFF. The CDR3 nucleotides read TGTGCCATTCTATCTACCGGGAACACTGAAGCTTTCTTT.

The sample holds one count of this clone. Here the CDR3 DNA reads TGTGCCAGCAGCGACTCCGGGACAGGCTACACCGGGGAGCTGTTTTTT. Amino acid sequence: CASSDSGTGYTGELFF. The chain has TRBV5-6 and TRBJ2-2; TRBD1 agrees at 8 bases. The CDR3 consists of 16 residues. Germline CDR1 reads SGHDT; CDR2 reads YYEEEE. V gave up 4 bases and J gave up 3 bases; unmatched junction bases: 8.

This clone was seen a few times. This sequence joins TRBV7-9 and TRBJ2-3; 11 bases map to TRBD2. The CDR3 sequence is 14 residues long. Per germline, CDR1 SEHNR and CDR2 FQNEAQ (reference sequence). Trimming at V came to 4 bases and at J to 5 bases, leaving 2 bases not matched to a gene. CDR3 DNA: TGTGCCAGCAGCTATAGCGGGGGGGGAGATACGCAGTATTTT. Translated: CASSYSGGGDTQYF. Variable domain in full (rest from reference TRBV7-9 and TRBJ2-3): DTGVSQNPRHKITKRGQNVTFRCDPISEHNRLYWYRQTLGQGPEFLTYFQNEAQLEKSRLLSDRFSAERPKGSFSTLEIQRTEQGDSAMYLCASSYSGGGDTQYFGPGTRLTVL.

DNA for the CDR3: TGCGCCAGCAGCACAGGACTAGCCTCCTACAATGAGCAGTTCTTC. This translates into CASSTGLASYNEQFF. This chain joins TRBV5-1 and TRBJ2-1, with 8 bases lining up with TRBD2. The germline CDR1 and CDR2 sequences are SGHRS and YFSETQ. V lost 4 bases, J lost 0 bases, and 3 bases stayed unmatched. The CDR3 consists of 15 residues.

Remarks on this clone: This same CDR3 is encoded by further DNA sequences in the sample. The rearrangement joins TRBV6-1 to TRBJ2-5, with a possible D match to TRBD1 (6 bases). V was shortened by 2 bases and J by 3 bases, with 10 bases between the two germline ends. The CDR3 is 14 amino acids. Germline values: CDR1 MNHNS, CDR2 SASEGT. DNA of the CDR3: TGTGCCAGCAGTGAATTGGCAGGGGAAGAGACCCAGTACTTC. It encodes CASSELAGEETQYF.

In its sample, this clone was seen a few times. The rearrangement links TRBV18 to TRBJ1-3, with D tentatively TRBD1 (5 bases). Trimming pared 6 bases from V and 2 bases from J, leaving 11 bases between. The CDR3 is 14 amino acids. CDR1 and CDR2 (germline): KGHSH, LQKENI. The CDR3: CASSPGRAGNTIYF. CDR3 sequence (DNA): TGTGCCAGCTCCCCGGGCAGGGCTGGAAACACCATATATTTT.

The chain employs TRBV19 and TRBJ1-5; D possibly corresponds to TRBD1 (6 bases). The CDR3 is 14 residues long. Germline V gives CDR1 LNHDA, CDR2 SQIVND (reference sequence). With 1 base removed from V and 7 bases from J, the gap between germline ends came to 11 bases. The CDR3 DNA is TGTGCCAGTAGTATAGTATCAGGGGCCCAGCCCCAGCATTTT. Its translation: CASSIVSGAQPQHF.

The CDR3: CASVRPGTSGNTIYF. As DNA, the CDR3 is TGTGCTAGTGTTCGACCAGGGACTTCTGGAAACACCATATATTTT. This chain joins TRBV12-5 and TRBJ1-3, with D possibly matching TRBD1 (5 bases). Trimming cost V 7 bases and J 1 base, with 14 bases left between them. The CDR3 consists of 15 residues. CDR1 and CDR2 (germline): LGHNT, FRNRAP.